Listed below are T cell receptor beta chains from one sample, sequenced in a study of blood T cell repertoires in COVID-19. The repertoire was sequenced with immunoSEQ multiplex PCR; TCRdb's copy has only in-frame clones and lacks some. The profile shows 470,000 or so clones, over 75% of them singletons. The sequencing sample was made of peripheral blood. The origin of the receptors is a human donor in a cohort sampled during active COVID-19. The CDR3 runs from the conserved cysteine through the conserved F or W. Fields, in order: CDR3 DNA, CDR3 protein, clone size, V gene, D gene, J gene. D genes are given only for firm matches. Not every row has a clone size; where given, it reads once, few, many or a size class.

CDR3nt: TGTGCCAGCAGCCGGGCTAGCGGGAGGAGAGATACGCAGTATTTT
CDR3aa: CASSRASGRRDTQYF
abundance: NA
v_gene: TRBV3-1/TRBV3-2
d_gene: TRBD2
j_gene: TRBJ2-3

CDR3nt: TGTGCCAGCAGTTACTCCAGGGGGAGCACTGAAGCTTTCTTT
CDR3aa: CASSYSRGSTEAFF
abundance: once
v_gene: TRBV6-5
d_gene: TRBD1
j_gene: TRBJ1-1

CDR3nt: TGTGCCAGCACCCCCCGCAGGTTCAATCAGCCCCAGCATTTT
CDR3aa: CASTPRRFNQPQHF
abundance: NA
v_gene: TRBV2
d_gene: NA
j_gene: TRBJ1-5

CDR3nt: TGCGCCAGCAGCCAAGATCCGTCCCTAGCGGGTGATTCCTACAATGAGCAGTTCTTC
CDR3aa: CASSQDPSLAGDSYNEQFF
abundance: NA
v_gene: TRBV4-1
d_gene: TRBD2
j_gene: TRBJ2-1

CDR3nt: TGCGCCAGCAGCTTGGCGTCGGGGGTATCCTACGAGCAGTACTTC
CDR3aa: CASSLASGVSYEQYF
abundance: NA
v_gene: TRBV5-1
d_gene: NA
j_gene: TRBJ2-7

CDR3nt: TGTGCCAGCAGTCTCCAGACTTCGCCGGAGTTCTTC
CDR3aa: CASSLQTSPEFF
abundance: NA
v_gene: TRBV28
d_gene: NA
j_gene: TRBJ2-1

CDR3nt: TGTGCCAGCAGTCCTCAGGGGGCGCGGGAAAAACTGTTTTTT
CDR3aa: CASSPQGAREKLFF
abundance: NA
v_gene: TRBV7-9
d_gene: TRBD1
j_gene: TRBJ1-4

CDR3nt: TGTGCCAGCAGCGTAACGGGACTACCCACAGATACGCAGTATTTT
CDR3aa: CASSVTGLPTDTQYF
abundance: NA
v_gene: TRBV9
d_gene: TRBD2
j_gene: TRBJ2-3

CDR3nt: TGTGCCAGCAGTTTGGGATCCGGGACAGGTTTGAAGCAGTACTTC
CDR3aa: CASSLGSGTGLKQYF
abundance: NA
v_gene: TRBV28
d_gene: TRBD1
j_gene: TRBJ2-7

CDR3nt: TGTGCCAGCAGCCAAGGGACAGGGGACAATCAGCCCCAGCATTTT
CDR3aa: CASSQGTGDNQPQHF
abundance: NA
v_gene: TRBV4-2
d_gene: TRBD1
j_gene: TRBJ1-5

CDR3nt: TGTGCCAGCAGCCAGGACCTTCTAGCGGGAATCCCAGATACGCAGTATTTT
CDR3aa: CASSQDLLAGIPDTQYF
abundance: NA
v_gene: TRBV3-1/TRBV3-2
d_gene: TRBD2
j_gene: TRBJ2-3

CDR3nt: TGTGCCAGCAGCGTAGATATCGGGACTTGGGCAGATACGCAGTATTTT
CDR3aa: CASSVDIGTWADTQYF
abundance: NA
v_gene: TRBV9
d_gene: NA
j_gene: TRBJ2-3

CDR3nt: TGTGCCAGCAGCTCGGGGGTATTGAGTGGAAAACTGTTTTTT
CDR3aa: CASSSGVLSGKLFF
abundance: NA
v_gene: TRBV7-2
d_gene: NA
j_gene: TRBJ1-4

CDR3nt: TGCGCCAGCAGCCCCGGACAGAGAAATGAAAAACTGTTTTTT
CDR3aa: CASSPGQRNEKLFF
abundance: NA
v_gene: TRBV5-1
d_gene: NA
j_gene: TRBJ1-4

CDR3nt: TGTGCCAGCATCCGACTAGCGGGAGGCCGAGGGACCCAGTACTTC
CDR3aa: CASIRLAGGRGTQYF
abundance: NA
v_gene: TRBV6-5
d_gene: TRBD2
j_gene: TRBJ2-5

CDR3nt: TGCGCCAGCAGTTCGGGGACTGTTACCTACGAGCAGTACTTC
CDR3aa: CASSSGTVTYEQYF
abundance: NA
v_gene: TRBV5-1
d_gene: NA
j_gene: TRBJ2-7

CDR3nt: TGTGCCAGTAGTATATTGGCGGACAGGGGATATCGTGGTAACAATCAGCCCCAGCATTTT
CDR3aa: CASSILADRGYRGNNQPQHF
abundance: NA
v_gene: TRBV19
d_gene: TRBD1
j_gene: TRBJ1-5

CDR3nt: TGTGCCAGCAGAGACTCCGGGACAAAAAGTAGGGCCCAGTACTTC
CDR3aa: CASRDSGTKSRAQYF
abundance: few
v_gene: TRBV2
d_gene: NA
j_gene: TRBJ2-5

CDR3nt: TGTGCCAGCAGTTCTTTAGCCCGGACTAGCGGGAGGCCTTGGGGAACCGGGGAGCTGTTTTTT
CDR3aa: CASSSLARTSGRPWGTGELFF
abundance: NA
v_gene: TRBV28
d_gene: TRBD2
j_gene: TRBJ2-2

CDR3nt: TGTGCCTGGACACTCTATAATTCACCCCTCCACTTT
CDR3aa: CAWTLYNSPLHF
abundance: NA
v_gene: TRBV30
d_gene: NA
j_gene: TRBJ1-6

CDR3nt: TGTGCCAGCAGCCAAGCCTCTAGAGGCGAGCAGTACTTC
CDR3aa: CASSQASRGEQYF
abundance: NA
v_gene: TRBV3-1/TRBV3-2
d_gene: NA
j_gene: TRBJ2-7

CDR3nt: TGTGCCAGCAGTTCAGCGGGAGGTGGAGAGACCCAGTACTTC
CDR3aa: CASSSAGGGETQYF
abundance: NA
v_gene: TRBV27
d_gene: TRBD2
j_gene: TRBJ2-5

CDR3nt: TGTGCCATCCAGGACAGGGTGGACACTGAAGCTTTCTTT
CDR3aa: CAIQDRVDTEAFF
abundance: NA
v_gene: TRBV10-3
d_gene: TRBD1
j_gene: TRBJ1-1

CDR3nt: TGCGCCAGCAGCTCTCTAGGGGCGGTAAGCACAGATACGCAGTATTTT
CDR3aa: CASSSLGAVSTDTQYF
abundance: NA
v_gene: TRBV5-1
d_gene: NA
j_gene: TRBJ2-3

CDR3nt: TGTGCCAGCAGCCAAGAAGAGAATTCTGGAAACACCATATATTTT
CDR3aa: CASSQEENSGNTIYF
abundance: NA
v_gene: TRBV14
d_gene: NA
j_gene: TRBJ1-3

CDR3nt: TGTGCCAGCAGCTCCCGAAATGCCGGTTCAGGCTACACCTTC
CDR3aa: CASSSRNAGSGYTF
abundance: few
v_gene: TRBV7-3
d_gene: NA
j_gene: TRBJ1-2

CDR3nt: TGTGCCAGCTCACCACCGAATAGCGGGAAGACAGATACGCAGTATTTT
CDR3aa: CASSPPNSGKTDTQYF
abundance: few
v_gene: TRBV18
d_gene: TRBD2
j_gene: TRBJ2-3

CDR3nt: TGCGCCAGCAGCAGGGGGGCTAGCGGGTTGACTAGCACAGATACGCAGTATTTT
CDR3aa: CASSRGASGLTSTDTQYF
abundance: NA
v_gene: TRBV4-1
d_gene: TRBD2
j_gene: TRBJ2-3

CDR3nt: TGTGCCAGCAGCCTTGACAGGGACCACGAGCAGTACTTC
CDR3aa: CASSLDRDHEQYF
abundance: few
v_gene: TRBV11-2
d_gene: TRBD1
j_gene: TRBJ2-7

CDR3nt: TGTGCCAGCAGTCGAGCGGGAGGGCCACACTACGAGCAGTACTTC
CDR3aa: CASSRAGGPHYEQYF
abundance: NA
v_gene: TRBV27
d_gene: TRBD2
j_gene: TRBJ2-7

CDR3nt: TGTGCCAGCAGTGAACTCCCCAGGGGTATACAAGAGACCCAGTACTTC
CDR3aa: CASSELPRGIQETQYF
abundance: NA
v_gene: TRBV6-1
d_gene: NA
j_gene: TRBJ2-5

CDR3nt: TGTGCCAGCAGCTCGATCGGGACTAGCGGGGGAGGGGCCCAGTACTTC
CDR3aa: CASSSIGTSGGGAQYF
abundance: NA
v_gene: TRBV7-2
d_gene: TRBD2
j_gene: TRBJ2-5

CDR3nt: TGTGCCAGCAGCTTACCGGGACAGGGGGCTCCCGGGGAGCTGTTTTTT
CDR3aa: CASSLPGQGAPGELFF
abundance: NA
v_gene: TRBV7-9
d_gene: TRBD1
j_gene: TRBJ2-2

CDR3nt: TGTGCCAGCAGTTACTCGAGGGGGTATGAGCAGTACTTC
CDR3aa: CASSYSRGYEQYF
abundance: NA
v_gene: TRBV6-5
d_gene: NA
j_gene: TRBJ2-7

CDR3nt: TGTGCCAGCAGTCCTAGACTAGCTTACAATGAGCAGTTCTTC
CDR3aa: CASSPRLAYNEQFF
abundance: NA
v_gene: TRBV3-1/TRBV3-2
d_gene: TRBD2
j_gene: TRBJ2-1

CDR3nt: TGTGCCAGCAGTGACTATGAAACGAGCAATCAGCCCCAGCATTTT
CDR3aa: CASSDYETSNQPQHF
abundance: once
v_gene: TRBV27
d_gene: NA
j_gene: TRBJ1-5

CDR3nt: TGCGCCAGCAGCTTTGCAACCGGGACAATGGGAAATTCCCCCCTCCACTTT
CDR3aa: CASSFATGTMGNSPLHF
abundance: NA
v_gene: TRBV5-1
d_gene: NA
j_gene: TRBJ1-6

CDR3nt: TGCGCCAGCAGCCAAGGAACTGGACAGCCTGGAAACACCATATATTTT
CDR3aa: CASSQGTGQPGNTIYF
abundance: NA
v_gene: TRBV4-3
d_gene: NA
j_gene: TRBJ1-3

CDR3nt: TGTGCCAGCAGTTCCGGGGGGGCTCCGGGAGAAAAACTGTTTTTT
CDR3aa: CASSSGGAPGEKLFF
abundance: NA
v_gene: TRBV27
d_gene: NA
j_gene: TRBJ1-4

CDR3nt: TGTGCCAGCAGTCCGAGACTAGACAATGAGCAGTTCTTC
CDR3aa: CASSPRLDNEQFF
abundance: NA
v_gene: TRBV7-9
d_gene: NA
j_gene: TRBJ2-1

CDR3nt: TGTGCCAGCAGTTTCCGACTAGGTCTATCCTTTTATGGCCCCTACGGCAATGAGCAGTTCTTC
CDR3aa: CASSFRLGLSFYGPYGNEQFF
abundance: NA
v_gene: TRBV27
d_gene: NA
j_gene: TRBJ2-1

CDR3nt: TGTGCCACCAGTGATTACGCCTTGGGGACAGGGACGGACAATGAGCAGTTCTTC
CDR3aa: CATSDYALGTGTDNEQFF
abundance: NA
v_gene: TRBV24-1
d_gene: TRBD1
j_gene: TRBJ2-1

CDR3nt: TGTGCCAGCTCAACCTCGAGCGGGAGGGTCTACAATGAGCAGTTCTTC
CDR3aa: CASSTSSGRVYNEQFF
abundance: NA
v_gene: TRBV6-6
d_gene: TRBD2
j_gene: TRBJ2-1

CDR3nt: TGTGCCAGCAGCCGACTAGTAAGATCCTACAATGAGCAGTTCTTC
CDR3aa: CASSRLVRSYNEQFF
abundance: NA
v_gene: TRBV6-5
d_gene: NA
j_gene: TRBJ2-1

CDR3nt: TGTGCCAGTAGTACCCCTGGCGGGAGTTACAATGAGCAGTTCTTC
CDR3aa: CASSTPGGSYNEQFF
abundance: NA
v_gene: TRBV19
d_gene: TRBD2
j_gene: TRBJ2-1

CDR3nt: TGTGCCAGCAGCGCGCCTGATCTAGTTGTCCACGAGCAGTACTTC
CDR3aa: CASSAPDLVVHEQYF
abundance: NA
v_gene: TRBV7-2
d_gene: NA
j_gene: TRBJ2-7

CDR3nt: TGTGCCATCCAAGGGCGGACTAGCGGGAGTTTCAATGAGCAGTTCTTC
CDR3aa: CAIQGRTSGSFNEQFF
abundance: NA
v_gene: TRBV10-3
d_gene: TRBD2
j_gene: TRBJ2-1

CDR3nt: TGTGCCAGCAGTGAAGTGTCTAGCGGGAGCGCAGATACGCAGTATTTT
CDR3aa: CASSEVSSGSADTQYF
abundance: few
v_gene: TRBV2
d_gene: TRBD2
j_gene: TRBJ2-3

CDR3nt: TGCGCCAGCAGCCAGGGGACGCGGAATGAAAAACTGTTTTTT
CDR3aa: CASSQGTRNEKLFF
abundance: once
v_gene: TRBV5-1
d_gene: NA
j_gene: TRBJ1-4

CDR3nt: TGTGCCAGCAAAATGACTAACAGGGGTCTCCGCGAGTGGTCTCCCGGGGAGCTGTTTTTT
CDR3aa: CASKMTNRGLREWSPGELFF
abundance: NA
v_gene: TRBV19
d_gene: TRBD1
j_gene: TRBJ2-2

CDR3nt: TGTGCCAGCAGTGGACAGGGGAGGAAGGCCCAGCATTTT
CDR3aa: CASSGQGRKAQHF
abundance: NA
v_gene: TRBV28
d_gene: TRBD1
j_gene: TRBJ1-5

CDR3nt: TGTGCCAGCAGCCAAGGGGACAGGGTTAGCGGGGAGCTGTTTTTT
CDR3aa: CASSQGDRVSGELFF
abundance: NA
v_gene: TRBV3-1/TRBV3-2
d_gene: TRBD1
j_gene: TRBJ2-2

CDR3nt: TGTGCCAGCAGCTTATCGGGTAATGAGCAGTTCTTC
CDR3aa: CASSLSGNEQFF
abundance: NA
v_gene: TRBV7-3
d_gene: NA
j_gene: TRBJ2-1

CDR3nt: TGTGCCAGTAGACCTACAGGGGGGGTTTACAATGAGCAGTTCTTC
CDR3aa: CASRPTGGVYNEQFF
abundance: NA
v_gene: TRBV19
d_gene: NA
j_gene: TRBJ2-1

CDR3nt: TGTGCCAGCAGTTTACCGGGGGGCCCTGGCGCTGAAGCTTTCTTT
CDR3aa: CASSLPGGPGAEAFF
abundance: NA
v_gene: TRBV28
d_gene: NA
j_gene: TRBJ1-1